The clone carrying this T cell receptor beta chain was seen repeatedly, ten times or more. Germline CDR1 and CDR2: SNHLY and FYNNEI. With 6 bases removed from V and 1 base from J, the gap between germline ends came to 5 bases. The CDR3 totals 12 residues. The source of the sample is a study of CD8+CD57+ T cells in acquired aplastic anemia. Flow cytometry had shown expanded CD8+CD57+ cells in the patients chosen for sequencing. Untreated patients provided the blood samples, with no therapy given before sampling. Genomic DNA constituted the template upon which TCR beta VDJ and CDR3 profiling was performed. TCRdb re-derived calls from the reads in MiXCR, one entry per CDR3 protein. The sample carries approximately 190,000 distinct CDR3 sequences, more than 45% recorded once.

The TCR was taken from a human donor with aplastic anemia. The chain combines TRBV2 with TRBJ2-3; TRBD1 might be the D (5 bases). The source material was sorted CD4+, CD8+, or CD8+CD57+ T cells (not recorded which) from PBMCs. CDR3 sequence reads: CASSRGTDTQYF. In DNA, the CDR3 is TGTGCCAGCAGCAGGGGCACAGATACGCAGTATTTT.